The 29 T cell receptor beta chains below were found in one sample sequenced in a study of cytomegalovirus exposure and HLA in healthy donors (dated by TCRdb to about 2017). Libraries were made using the immunoSEQ multiplex PCR assay. TCRdb carries this immuneACCESS record with in-frame sequences only. Its versions omit some clonotypes, under half of them owing to an unresolved V gene in the studies checked, with the rest unexplained. The sample table holds about 63,000 clones, of which 80% to 90% were seen once. The top ten clonotypes cover 0.95% to 1.5% of the sample. What was sequenced was PBMCs. The receptors originated from a woman between 18 and 29 years old in good health and CMV-seronegative.

The CDR3 nucleotides read TGTGCCAGCAGTTCCCAGACTAGCGGGATGGGCGAGCAGTACTTC. It encodes CASSSQTSGMGEQYF. The chain combines TRBV27 with TRBJ2-7; 11 positions agree with TRBD2. With V trimmed by 4 bases and J by 6 bases, 8 bases remained unmatched. CDR3 length: 15 residues. The germline V gene has CDR1 MNHEY and CDR2 SMNVEV (reference sequence).

This clone came up a few times. The chain joins TRBV19 to TRBJ2-1, with 8 bases fitting TRBD1. V shed 3 bases, J shed 3 bases, and the junction held 4 bases outside the gene matches. The CDR3 length is 15 residues. In germline, CDR1 is LNHDA, CDR2 SQIVND (reference sequence). The CDR3 bases are TGTGCCAGTAGTATGGGGGACAGGTTCTACAATGAGCAGTTCTTC. The encoded protein is CASSMGDRFYNEQFF.

This chain joins TRBV21-1 and TRBJ2-1; the table names TRBD1, a call not compared with the DNA. TRBV21-1 is assigned pseudogene status. CDR3 size: 15 residues. The CDR3 DNA reads TGTGCCAGCAGTTCAGGGGGAGAGTCCTACAATGAGCAGTTCTTC. Translation: CASSSGGESYNEQFF.

This chain uses TRBV4-1 with TRBJ2-2; a possible D gene is TRBD1 (7 bases). V gave up 6 bases and J gave up 5 bases, with 13 bases separating them. The germline V gene has CDR1 MGHRA and CDR2 YSYEKL. CDR3 length equals 14 residues. For the CDR3, the DNA is TGCGCCAGCAGATTTCCAGGGGGGACCGGGGAGCTGTTTTTT. This gives the protein CASRFPGGTGELFF.

The rearrangement uses TRBV15 and TRBJ1-5; D remains ambiguous. The V gene lost 5 bases and the J gene lost 7 bases, with 9 bases spanning the gap. The CDR3 is 12 amino acids. The germline CDR1 and CDR2 sequences are LNHNV and YYDKDF (reference sequence). CDR3 sequence (DNA): TGTGCCACCAGCCACGGGAGGCAGCCCCAGCATTTT. It specifies CATSHGRQPQHF.

This sequence joins TRBV7-9 and TRBJ2-1; TRBD2 agrees at 10 bases. V dropped 1 base and J dropped 8; count of bases not matched to a gene: 8. The germline V gene has CDR1 SEHNR and CDR2 FQNEAQ (reference sequence). The CDR3 is made up of 16 amino acids. In DNA, the CDR3 is TGTGCCAGCAGCTTAGGCCTAGCGGGGGCCGGGGATGAGCAGTTCTTC. Its translation: CASSLGLAGAGDEQFF.

This chain joins TRBV2 and TRBJ2-5; D unclear. Germline V gives CDR1 SNHLY, CDR2 FYNNEI. This CDR3 contains 13 residues. Between the trimmed V and J ends, which lost 6 bases and 2 bases, there was a span of 10 bases. The CDR3 reads CASSQDRQETQYF. For the CDR3, the DNA is TGTGCCAGCAGCCAGGATAGACAAGAGACCCAGTACTTC.

In this sample, this clone turned up many times. V usage is TRBV6-1 and J usage is TRBJ1-2; TRBD1 might be the D (6 bases). The CDR3 spans 14 residues. The V and J ends lost 7 bases and 8 bases respectively, with 20 bases between them. Germline-derived CDR1 and CDR2 are MNHNS and SASEGT. The CDR3, as DNA: TGTGCCAGCAATCCCTCTGGGGGGGGCGAAGGCTACACCTTC. Its protein product is CASNPSGGGEGYTF.

This clone is judged medium-sized. The chain recombines TRBV5-5 with TRBJ2-3, with a tentative D call TRBD1 (5 bases). Trimming shortened V by 0 bases and J by 8 bases, and 13 bases separated the two germline ends. CDR3 length equals 14 residues. Per germline, CDR1 SGHKS and CDR2 YYEKEE (reference sequence). In nucleotides, the CDR3 is TGTGCCAGCAGCTTGGGGGCAGGGTTGGGTACGCAGTATTTT. This codes for CASSLGAGLGTQYF.

This clone was seen only a few times. V usage is TRBV10-3 and J usage is TRBJ2-7, with D possibly matching TRBD2 (5 bases). Germline CDR1 reads ENHRY; CDR2 reads SYGVKD. Trimming pared 6 bases from V and 4 bases from J, leaving 10 bases between. This CDR3 region has 12 residues. In DNA, the CDR3 is TGTGCCATCAGCAACTCGGGATACGAGCAGTACTTC. This sequence encodes CAISNSGYEQYF.

V is TRBV5-8 and J is TRBJ1-1; D may be TRBD1 (6 bases). Germline V gene data show CDR1 as SGHTS and CDR2 as YDEGEE. V was pared by 3 bases and J by 3 bases, with 18 bases between. The CDR3 is made up of 16 amino acids. CDR3 nucleotides: TGTGCCAGCAGCTACCAACAGGGATCTGTGGACACTGAAGCTTTCTTT. It is translated as CASSYQQGSVDTEAFF.

The rearrangement uses TRBV7-2 and TRBJ1-5; D unresolved. Germline values: CDR1 SGHTA, CDR2 FQGNSA. V shed 3 bases and J shed 0 bases, with 3 bases lying between them. This CDR3 is 13 amino acids long. DNA of the CDR3: TGTGCCAGCAGCTTCGGTAGCAATCAGCCCCAGCATTTT. Protein: CASSFGSNQPQHF.

The chain employs TRBV28 and TRBJ1-1; no reliable D call. CDR1 is MDHEN, CDR2 SYDVKM, per germline. The CDR3 has 12 amino acids. V dropped 3 bases and J dropped 6 bases, with 8 bases sitting between them. The CDR3 here is CASSFSRSEAFF. The CDR3 region has the DNA TGTGCCAGCAGTTTCTCCCGGTCTGAAGCTTTCTTT.

The chain links TRBV30 to TRBJ2-3; 9 nucleotides align to TRBD2. CDR3 size: 15 residues. Per germline, CDR1 GTSNPN and CDR2 SVGIG (reference sequence). Trimming cost V 5 bases and J 5 bases; bases outside gene matches: 11. The CDR3 DNA sequence: TGTGCCTGGGAATCTAGCGGGATCCTGGGAGATACGCAGTATTTT. Its protein product is CAWESSGILGDTQYF.

The V call is TRBV9, the J call TRBJ2-5, with TRBD2 matching over 7 bases. Losses at the gene ends were 5 bases for V and 4 bases for J; bases not matched to a gene: 8. Germline CDR1 is SGDLS and CDR2 is YYNGEE. There are 14 residues in the CDR3. The DNA for the CDR3 is TGTGCCAGCAGTACGGGGGGATGGGGAGAGACCCAGTACTTC. This sequence encodes CASSTGGWGETQYF. The complete variable domain, with remaining parts taken from reference TRBV9 and TRBJ2-5, reads DSGVTQTPKHLITATGQRVTLRCSPRSGDLSVYWYQQSLDQGLQFLIQYYNGEERAKGNILERFSAQQFPDLHSELNLSSLELGDSALYFCASSTGGWGETQYFGPGTRLLVL.

This clone has just a few counts. The chain uses TRBV19 and TRBJ2-7, with a tentative D call TRBD2 (7 bases). The V gene's germline CDR1 is LNHDA and CDR2 SQIVND (reference sequence). The V and J ends lost 3 bases and 4 bases respectively, with 13 bases between them. The CDR3 has 14 residues. CDR3 sequence reads: CASSMHGGPYEQYF. The DNA for the CDR3 is TGTGCCAGTAGTATGCACGGGGGGCCGTACGAGCAGTACTTC.

This clone is a singleton in its sample. The chain links TRBV11-2 to TRBJ1-2, with D unclear. The length of the CDR3 is 14 residues. V dropped 0 bases and J dropped 8 bases, with 13 bases sitting between them. Germline assignment: CDR1 SGHAT and CDR2 FQNNGV. This CDR3 is CASSLDYRPGGYTF. The DNA for the CDR3 is TGTGCCAGCAGCTTAGATTACCGACCGGGAGGCTACACCTTC.

The chain employs TRBV4-1 and TRBJ2-7, with D possibly TRBD1 on 6 matching bases. CDR1 is MGHRA, CDR2 YSYEKL, per germline. V gave up 0 bases and J gave up 6 bases, with 9 bases separating them. The CDR3 extends over 13 amino acids. CDR3 in DNA: TGCGCCAGCAGCCAAGAAACAGGGTCCGAGCAGTACTTC. Translated, it gives CASSQETGSEQYF.

The rearrangement links TRBV2 to TRBJ2-3; TRBD2 aligns across 11 bases. CDR1 is SNHLY and CDR2 is FYNNEI in the germline V gene. This CDR3 contains 16 residues. The J segment lost 0 bases and the V segment lost 6 bases, leaving 5 bases of the junction unmatched. CDR3 sequence reads: CASRGLAVASTDTQYF. DNA for the CDR3: TGTGCCAGCAGGGGACTAGCGGTCGCTAGCACAGATACGCAGTATTTT. Variable domain in full (rest from reference TRBV2 and TRBJ2-3): EPEVTQTPSHQVTQMGQEVILRCVPISNHLYFYWYRQILGQKVEFLVSFYNNEISEKSEIFDDQFSVERPDGSNFTLKIRSTKLEDSAMYFCASRGLAVASTDTQYFGPGTRLTVL.

The chain couples TRBV5-1 to TRBJ2-1; the match to TRBD1 covers 8 bases. This CDR3 spans 12 amino acids. Trimming removed 2 bases from V and 9 bases from J; junction bases left unmatched: 1. CDR1 is SGHRS and CDR2 is YFSETQ in the germline V gene. For the CDR3, the DNA is TGCGCCAGCAGCTTACAGGGGGGTGAGCAGTTCTTC. It codes for CASSLQGGEQFF.

This rearrangement joins TRBV27 to TRBJ2-2; 9 bases are a match to TRBD2. The germline V gene encodes CDR1 MNHEY and CDR2 SMNVEV (reference sequence). V shed 0 bases, J shed 7 bases, and the junction held 12 bases outside the gene matches. The CDR3 is 18 residues long. The CDR3 region has the DNA TGTGCCAGCAGTTTATCGTTTAGCGGGGGCAGTCAAGGCGGGGAGCTGTTTTTT. It specifies CASSLSFSGGSQGGELFF.

This rearrangement joins TRBV2 to TRBJ2-7; no reliable D call. V lost 0 bases to trimming and J lost 3 bases, with 15 bases between them. This CDR3 is built from 16 residues. Germline CDR1 and CDR2: SNHLY and FYNNEI. The CDR3 coding sequence is TGTGCCAGCAGTGAAGCGGGCAGATCGGCCCGCTACGAGCAGTACTTC. It specifies CASSEAGRSARYEQYF.

The chain carries TRBV5-1 and TRBJ2-5; tentatively, D is TRBD1 (6 bases). V lost 1 base and J 5 bases, leaving 12 bases between the germline ends. Germline V lookup: CDR1 SGHRS, CDR2 YFSETQ. The CDR3 length is 14 residues. The CDR3, as DNA: TGCGCCAGCAGCTTGCCAGGGGCTGAGGAGACCCAGTACTTC. This gives the protein CASSLPGAEETQYF.

The CDR3 loop reads CSAAGTSGRNEQFF. DNA of the CDR3: TGCAGCGCCGCGGGGACTAGCGGGAGGAATGAGCAGTTCTTC. The rearrangement uses TRBV29-1 and TRBJ2-1; 15 nucleotides align to TRBD2. V lost 7 bases, J lost 7 bases, and 5 bases stayed unmatched. CDR1 is SQVTM and CDR2 is ANQGSEA in the germline V gene. The CDR3 sequence is 14 residues long.

The J gene is TRBJ2-7, the V gene TRBV7-2, with D perhaps TRBD1 (5 bases). V was cut by 5 bases and J by 3 bases, with 17 bases left in between. The CDR3 spans 15 residues. CDR1 and CDR2 from the germline V gene are SGHTA and FQGNSA. The CDR3 bases are TGTGCCAGCAGCCCACGGGTAGGGGAACACTACGAGCAGTACTTC. Protein: CASSPRVGEHYEQYF.

The J gene is TRBJ1-2, the V gene TRBV6-1; D may be TRBD1 (6 bases). Germline V gene lookup returns CDR1 MNHNS and CDR2 SASEGT. The CDR3 is 14 amino acids. V was trimmed by 6 bases and J by 5 bases, leaving 16 bases between them. The CDR3 loop is CASSQGHRTYGYTF. The CDR3 nucleotides are TGTGCCAGCAGCCAGGGACATAGAACGTATGGCTACACCTTC.

The chain is built from TRBV7-2 and TRBJ2-2; the D gene is possibly TRBD2 (6 bases). Germline CDR1 reads SGHTA; CDR2 reads FQGNSA. This CDR3 comprises 14 residues. Trimming stripped 8 bases from V and 6 bases from J, with 16 bases between. CDR3 DNA: TGTGCCAGCCGGGGGACGGATCTAGCCGGGGAGCTGTTTTTT. Translation gives CASRGTDLAGELFF.

This clone has only one observation. The chain joins TRBV14 to TRBJ1-3, with D tentatively TRBD1 (5 bases). Trimming took off 0 bases at V and 3 bases at J, with 15 bases between the two ends. The CDR3 has 17 amino acids. Germline V gives CDR1 SGHDN, CDR2 FVKESK. The CDR3 DNA sequence: TGTGCCAGCAGCCAAGATTGGAGGAGGGGCAATGGAAACACCATATATTTT. The encoded protein is CASSQDWRRGNGNTIYF.

This clone was picked up a small number of times. The V call is TRBV19, the J call TRBJ1-2; D is unresolved. Germline V lookup: CDR1 LNHDA, CDR2 SQIVND (reference sequence). This CDR3 is built from 14 residues. V gave up 5 bases and J gave up 4 bases, with 14 bases separating them. The CDR3 reads CASSPTKAAYGYTF. The CDR3 DNA is TGTGCCAGTAGTCCAACCAAAGCGGCCTATGGCTACACCTTC.